This record covers a single T cell receptor beta chain. The antigen is undetermined. The length of the CDR3 is 16 residues. From germline, CDR1 is KGHSH and CDR2 LQKENI. V shed 1 base and J 6 bases; nucleotides not matched to a gene: 7. This entry is derived from a study of T cell responses to AZD1222 COVID-19 vaccine. Study-wide results and caveats: Clonal diversity may have been underestimated in mostly white British donors.

Produced via immunoSEQ multiplex PCR; TCRdb's table is partial and in-frame only. The sample holds 180,000 or so clones, around 89% seen once. The material was peripheral blood, obtained 28 days after the second AZD1222 dose. The chain joins TRBV18 to TRBJ2-2; TRBD2 matches 8 bases. This sequence was found in an adult who received the AZD1222 COVID-19 vaccine. The CDR3 DNA follows: TGTGCCAGCTCACCACGAGGTAGCGGGACCTCCGGGGAGCTGTTTTTT. Residues: CASSPRGSGTSGELFF. The whole variable domain, filled in from reference TRBV18 and TRBJ2-2, reads NAGVMQNPRHLVRRRGQEARLRCSPMKGHSHVYWYRQLPEEGLKFMVYLQKENIIDESGMPKERFSAEFPKEGPSILRIQQVVRGDSAAYFCASSPRGSGTSGELFFGEGSRLTVL.